This T cell receptor beta chain comes out of a study of Graves' ophthalmopathy and Graves' hyperthyroidism. RNA served as the template for amplifying TCR beta CDR3 regions. The workflow started with a first-round RT-PCR run with HTBI primers and then moved on to a second-round multiplex PCR. MiXCR, run by TCRdb on the multiplex PCR reads, gives a single entry per CDR3 protein. The data show more than 550,000 distinct CDR3 sequences, 35% to 45% seen once. This clonotype was counted between two and nine times. A roughly 9.7 ml volume of fresh peripheral blood provided the PBMCs. Sequencing input: peripheral blood. This clonotype originated in an adult man with Graves' ophthalmopathy.

The CDR3 sequence: CASSQGVATHQETQYF. CDR3 in DNA: TGTGCCAGCAGCCAGGGGGTAGCGACCCACCAAGAGACCCAGTACTTC. V is TRBV14 and J is TRBJ2-5; D might be TRBD1 or TRBD2, each matching 5 bases. Per germline, CDR1 SGHDN and CDR2 FVKESK. CDR3 length: 16 amino acids. The germline V and J ends were trimmed by 3 bases and 0 bases, with 14 bases remaining between them. The variable domain in full, with the rest retrieved from reference TRBV14 and TRBJ2-5, is EAGVTQFPSHSVIEKGQTVTLRCDPISGHDNLYWYRRVMGKEIKFLLHFVKESKQDESGMPNNRFLAERTGGTYSTLKVQPAELEDSGVYFCASSQGVATHQETQYFGPGTRLLVL.